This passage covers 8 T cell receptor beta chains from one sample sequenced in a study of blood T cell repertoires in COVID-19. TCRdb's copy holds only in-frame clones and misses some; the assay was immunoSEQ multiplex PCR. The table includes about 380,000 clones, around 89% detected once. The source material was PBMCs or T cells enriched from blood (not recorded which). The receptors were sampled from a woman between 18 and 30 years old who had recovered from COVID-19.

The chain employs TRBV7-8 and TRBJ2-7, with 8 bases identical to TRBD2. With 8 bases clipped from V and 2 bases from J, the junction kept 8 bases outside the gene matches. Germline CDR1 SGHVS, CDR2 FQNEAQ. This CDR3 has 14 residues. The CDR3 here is CASCKLAVPYEQYF. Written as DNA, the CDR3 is TGTGCCAGCTGCAAACTAGCGGTACCCTACGAGCAGTACTTC. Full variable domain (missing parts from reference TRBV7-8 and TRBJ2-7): GAGVSQSPRYKVAKRGQDVALRCDPISGHVSLFWYQQALGQGPEFLTYFQNEAQLDKSGLPSDRFFAERPEGSVSTLKIQRTQQEDSAVYLCASCKLAVPYEQYFGPGTRLTVT.

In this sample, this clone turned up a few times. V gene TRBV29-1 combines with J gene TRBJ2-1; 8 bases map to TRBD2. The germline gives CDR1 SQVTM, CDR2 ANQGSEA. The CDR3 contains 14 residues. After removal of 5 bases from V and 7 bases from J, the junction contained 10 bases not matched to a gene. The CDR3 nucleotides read TGCAGCGTTTCGGGACTAGTGGTTTGGAATGAGCAGTTCTTC. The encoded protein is CSVSGLVVWNEQFF.

The CDR3 bases are TGTGCCAGCAGCCCCGCAGGCGACGTGAATGAAAAACTGTTTTTT. It codes for CASSPAGDVNEKLFF. The chain carries TRBV7-6 and TRBJ1-4; D unresolved. The V and J ends lost 5 bases and 5 bases respectively, with 15 bases between them. Germline V gene lookup returns CDR1 SGHVS and CDR2 FNYEAQ. The CDR3 is 15 residues long.

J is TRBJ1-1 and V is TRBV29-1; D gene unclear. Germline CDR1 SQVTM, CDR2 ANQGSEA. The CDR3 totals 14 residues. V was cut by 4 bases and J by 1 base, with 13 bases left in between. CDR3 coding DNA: TGCAGCGTTGCTGCCGGGTATGGGAACACTGAAGCTTTCTTT. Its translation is CSVAAGYGNTEAFF.

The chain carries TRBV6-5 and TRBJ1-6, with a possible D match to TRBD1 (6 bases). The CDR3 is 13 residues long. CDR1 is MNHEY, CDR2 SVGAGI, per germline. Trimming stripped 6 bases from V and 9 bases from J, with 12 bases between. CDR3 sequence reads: CASRGAAGSPLHF. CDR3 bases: TGTGCCAGCAGGGGGGCTGCGGGTTCACCCCTCCACTTT.

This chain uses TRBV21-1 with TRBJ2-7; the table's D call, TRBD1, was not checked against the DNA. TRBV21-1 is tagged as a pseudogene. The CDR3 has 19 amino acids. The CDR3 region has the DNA TGTGCCAGCAGTGTGGACAGGACAGGGGGCGACTGGCCCTCCTACGAGCAGTACTTC. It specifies CASSVDRTGGDWPSYEQYF.

CDR3 bases: TGTGCCAGCAGTGAGACTAGCGGGGGCCAAGAGACCCAGTACTTC. Translating it yields CASSETSGGQETQYF. The chain uses TRBV6-4 and TRBJ2-5; 12 nucleotides align to TRBD2. Trimming removed 3 bases from V and 1 base from J; junction bases left unmatched: 0. Germline V gene lookup returns CDR1 MRHNA and CDR2 SNTAGT. This CDR3 spans 15 amino acids.

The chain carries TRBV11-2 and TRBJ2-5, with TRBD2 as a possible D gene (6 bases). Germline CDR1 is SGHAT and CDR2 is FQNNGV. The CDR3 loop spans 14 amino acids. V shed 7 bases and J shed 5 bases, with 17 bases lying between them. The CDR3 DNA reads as TGTGCCAGCATCATTATTCGGGACTCTGAGACCCAGTACTTC. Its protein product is CASIIIRDSETQYF. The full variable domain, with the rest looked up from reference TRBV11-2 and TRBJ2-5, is EAGVAQSPRYKIIEKRQSVAFWCNPISGHATLYWYQQILGQGPKLLIQFQNNGVVDDSQLPKDRFSAERLKGVDSTLKIQPAKLEDSAVYLCASIIIRDSETQYFGPGTRLLVL.